This T cell receptor beta chain was recorded in a study of Ad26.COV2.S vaccination and SARS-CoV-2 variants. Study background: As a participant in COV1001, the donor was in the Ad26.COV2.S trial arm.

The V end was cut by 4 bases, the J end by 4 bases, with 21 bases between. Germline-derived CDR1 and CDR2 are SGHDT and YYEEEE. The CDR3 is 16 amino acids. Described treatment: 19 received Ad26.COV2.S at low or high dose, single or two shots; about 5 received placebo; per-sample allocation not given. At day 63 after the first vaccine or placebo injection, samples were drawn. In the vaccine, an Ad26 vector expressed the SARS-CoV-2 spike of the Wuhan strain. The table came from immunoSEQ multiplex PCR; TCRdb's copy has only in-frame clones and leaves some out. The sample lists 250,000 or so clones, around 90% occurring once.

The chain has TRBV5-6 and TRBJ2-7; D not resolved. The sequence came from a person aged 18 to 65 who received the Ad26.COV2.S COVID-19 vaccine or a placebo. Sequences were derived from peripheral blood, sampled in a trial of Ad26.COV2.S vaccine versus placebo. The CDR3 DNA reads as TGTGCCAGCAGCAAACTATCTCGGTCCCCCCTTTACGAGCAGTACGTC. This sequence encodes CASSKLSRSPLYEQYV.